The 13 T cell receptor beta chains in this list originate from one sample, sequenced in a study of patients and donors after allogeneic stem cell transplantation. From the RT-PCR reads, TCRdb called clonotypes with MiXCR, one entry per CDR3 protein. The sample includes around 200,000 distinct CDR3 sequences, around 40% of them seen just once. The sequenced sample consisted of blood, either unsorted or a sorted T cell fraction (not recorded which). All receptors derive from a human donor who was either an allogeneic HSCT recipient or a stem cell or donor lymphocyte infusion donor (not recorded which). It is not recorded whose cells these are; they may come from a transplant donor.

This sequence joins TRBV5-1 and TRBJ2-1; weak D call: TRBD1 (6 bases). The V gene's germline CDR1 is SGHRS and CDR2 YFSETQ. Trimming stripped 4 bases from V and 4 bases from J, with 15 bases between. The CDR3 has 15 amino acids. The CDR3 DNA reads as TGCGCCAGCAGCCGATACAGGGATGAATACAATGAGCAGTTCTTC. As protein: CASSRYRDEYNEQFF.

This clonotype showed up just a few times. The rearrangement joins TRBV5-1 to TRBJ1-6; D call uncertain. Germline V gene lookup returns CDR1 SGHRS and CDR2 YFSETQ. Trimming pared 0 bases from V and 3 bases from J, leaving 7 bases between. The CDR3 is 15 residues long. The CDR3 bases are TGCGCCAGCAGCTTGGAGGGAGTCTATAATTCACCCCTCCACTTT. This gives the protein CASSLEGVYNSPLHF.

The rearrangement uses TRBV5-1 and TRBJ1-4; TRBD1 matches 8 bases. The germline CDR1 and CDR2 sequences are SGHRS and YFSETQ. The V and J ends lost 7 bases and 0 bases, in that order; junction bases with no gene match: 8. This CDR3 comprises 16 residues. This CDR3 reads CASRHRGAATNEKLFF. The CDR3 nucleotides read TGCGCCAGCCGTCACAGGGGGGCCGCAACTAATGAAAAACTGTTTTTT.

This clonotype was counted a few times. The J gene is TRBJ1-3, the V gene TRBV4-1; D might be TRBD1 (5 bases). The germline V gene encodes CDR1 MGHRA and CDR2 YSYEKL. The CDR3 totals 14 residues. V gave up 2 bases and J gave up 7 bases, with 12 bases separating them. CDR3 loop: CASSQLGVMNTIYF. The CDR3 coding sequence is TGCGCCAGCAGCCAATTAGGGGTTATGAACACCATATATTTT.

This clonotype was seen a few times. The chain combines TRBV12-3 or TRBV12-4 with TRBJ1-4; weak D call: TRBD1 (5 bases). Trimming took off 6 bases at V and 6 bases at J, with 14 bases between the two ends. The CDR3 has 14 amino acids. Here the CDR3 DNA reads TGTGCCAGCAGCCTGGGGGAGTTGGATGAAAAACTGTTTTTT. Protein: CASSLGELDEKLFF.

This clonotype was seen more than once but under ten times. The CDR3: CASSQVAGTDNNEQFF. CDR3 bases: TGTGCCAGCAGTCAAGTCGCCGGGACAGATAACAATGAGCAGTTCTTC. The J gene is TRBJ2-1, the V gene TRBV12-3 or TRBV12-4, with TRBD1 matching over 7 bases. This CDR3 is built from 16 residues. V lost 5 bases to trimming and J lost 5 bases; unmatched junction nucleotides: 12.

The chain combines TRBV10-3 with TRBJ2-7, with 11 bases that match TRBD2. J gave up 4 bases and V 6 bases, and 8 bases lay outside the gene matches. This CDR3 is 15 amino acids long. Germline assignment: CDR1 ENHRY and CDR2 SYGVKD. CDR3: CAISSTSGERYEQYF. CDR3 in DNA: TGTGCCATCAGCTCGACTAGCGGGGAAAGGTACGAGCAGTACTTC.

The genes are TRBV2 and TRBJ1-6; D not resolved. Germline-derived CDR1 and CDR2 are SNHLY and FYNNEI. Trimming cost V 5 bases and J 0 bases, with 17 bases left between them. The CDR3 runs to 18 residues. The DNA of the CDR3 is TGTGCCAGCAGTCTCCCGGACGGTCAGAGCTCCTATAATTCACCCCTCCACTTT. As protein: CASSLPDGQSSYNSPLHF.

In its sample, this clonotype was seen a few times. The chain has TRBV28 and TRBJ2-2; D remains unclear. Per germline, CDR1 MDHEN and CDR2 SYDVKM. The CDR3 length is 13 residues. V shed 5 bases and J shed 2 bases, with 6 bases lying between them. The CDR3: CASSPHNTGELFF. For the CDR3, the DNA is TGTGCCAGCAGTCCCCACAACACCGGGGAGCTGTTTTTT.

This clonotype was found a few times. The CDR3 spells CASSFDGRDNNQPQHF. CDR3 in DNA: TGCGCCAGCAGCTTTGATGGGCGGGATAACAATCAGCCCCAGCATTTT. The rearrangement links TRBV5-1 to TRBJ1-5, with unresolved D. Germline assignment: CDR1 SGHRS and CDR2 YFSETQ. V lost 2 bases and J lost 3, with 15 bases in between. The CDR3 extends over 16 amino acids.

V is TRBV12-3 or TRBV12-4 and J is TRBJ1-5, with 8 bases aligning to TRBD1. The junction had 3 bases not matched to a gene; V was cut back by 6 bases and J by 2 bases. The CDR3 totals 14 residues. CDR3 DNA: TGTGCCAGCAGACAGGACAGGGGCAATCAGCCCCAGCATTTT. This translates into CASRQDRGNQPQHF.

This clonotype was seen more than once but under ten times. Written as DNA, the CDR3 is TGCAGCGTTGGGGACCGGGTTGAGGAGTTTAATCCTAGCACAGATACGCAGTATTTT. Translated, it gives CSVGDRVEEFNPSTDTQYF. This chain uses TRBV29-1 with TRBJ2-3, with D possibly being TRBD1 or TRBD2 (5 bases each). The germline V gene has CDR1 SQVTM and CDR2 ANQGSEA. With 4 bases removed from V and 0 bases from J, the gap between germline ends came to 26 bases. The CDR3 spans 19 residues.

The chain couples TRBV20-1 to TRBJ1-2; no reliable D call. The V gene lost 0 bases and the J gene lost 2 bases, with 13 bases spanning the gap. Germline V gene sequence: CDR1 DFQATT, CDR2 SNEGSKA (reference sequence). This CDR3 has 15 amino acids. As DNA, the CDR3 is TGCAGTGCTAGAGATCCCCGGGGAGGGAACTATGGCTACACCTTC. It yields the protein CSARDPRGGNYGYTF.